Listed here is a single TCR beta chain. What it recognizes is unknown. This entry belongs to a study of T cells in Graves' hyperthyroidism and ophthalmopathy. Study-level findings and limits: Blood also contained most expanded thyroid clonotypes above 0.001.

Lactation, pregnancy, other autoimmune disease or uncontrolled infection excluded patients. Using around 10 ml of fresh peripheral blood, PBMCs were prepared. The V gene lost 10 bases and the J gene lost 0 bases, with 5 bases spanning the gap. The germline V gene has CDR1 SNHLY and CDR2 FYNNEI. CDR3 length equals 11 residues. Amplified regions were TCR beta CDR3 sequences from RNA transcripts. During a first-round RT-PCR of the TCR CDR3, the HTBI primer set was used. TCRdb analysed the multiplex PCR reads with MiXCR anew, one entry per CDR3 protein. This sample yields about 590,000 distinct CDR3 sequences, of which 15% to 19% are seen a single time; under 8% belongs to the top ten.

The chain uses TRBV2 and TRBJ2-3; D is ambiguous. The sequence was collected from a woman aged 30 to 39 with Graves' hyperthyroidism. The sequenced sample consisted of blood. The CDR3 DNA reads TGTGCCATCATGAGCACAGATACGCAGTATTTT. Residues: CAIMSTDTQYF.